A single sample is the source of the 25 T cell receptor beta chains below, sequenced in a study of T cells after yellow fever vaccination. TCRdb re-called the 5' RACE reads through MiXCR, storing one row per CDR3 protein. The table records approximately 600,000 distinct CDR3 sequences, around an eighth of them present only once. Sample: PBMCs, taken on the day of the yellow fever booster vaccination. The receptors originated from a man aged 30-40 years who received the YFV17D yellow fever vaccine.

The chain is built from TRBV7-2 and TRBJ2-1; D is ambiguous. This CDR3 has 13 residues. Looked up from germline, CDR1 is SGHTA and CDR2 is FQGNSA. Deletions cut 5 bases from V and 8 bases from J, with 13 bases between. The CDR3 loop is CASSTRTKDEQFF. CDR3 DNA: TGTGCCAGCAGCACCCGGACCAAGGATGAGCAGTTCTTC.

The chain has TRBV20-1 and TRBJ2-7; D gene ambiguous. Germline CDR1 DFQATT, CDR2 SNEGSKA (reference sequence). V was trimmed by 6 bases and J by 2 bases, leaving 14 bases between them. The CDR3 spans 13 residues. The CDR3: CSAGKLGPYEQYF. For the CDR3, the DNA is TGCAGTGCAGGAAAATTGGGCCCCTACGAGCAGTACTTC.

The chain has TRBV29-1 and TRBJ1-2; tentative D call: TRBD1 (6 bases). Germline lookup yields CDR1 SQVTM and CDR2 ANQGSEA. Between the trimmed V and J ends, which lost 4 bases and 4 bases, there was a span of 16 bases. This CDR3 contains 14 residues. The CDR3 bases are TGCAGCGTTGCCGGAGGGGGGCTGGGCTATGGCTACACCTTC. It yields the protein CSVAGGGLGYGYTF.

The chain employs TRBV24-1 and TRBJ2-5; 8 nucleotides line up with TRBD1. The V segment lost 5 bases and the J segment 4 bases; nucleotides outside the gene matches: 5. Germline V gives CDR1 KGHDR, CDR2 SFDVKD. The CDR3 runs 14 residues. CDR3 residues: CATSGQGALETQYF. In DNA form, the CDR3 reads TGTGCCACCAGTGGCCAGGGGGCCTTAGAGACCCAGTACTTC.

The chain combines TRBV20-1 with TRBJ1-6, with D perhaps TRBD1 (6 bases). CDR3 length equals 14 residues. The germline CDR1 and CDR2 sequences are DFQATT and SNEGSKA (reference sequence). The ends were cut back, 3 bases at V and 10 bases at J, with 16 bases in the middle. CDR3 amino acids: CSASIGGLESPLHF. CDR3 sequence (DNA): TGCAGTGCTAGCATAGGGGGGTTGGAATCACCCCTCCACTTT.

This clonotype has more than one count but fewer than ten. CDR3: CASRAGGSLYYNEQFF. The DNA for the CDR3 is TGCGCCAGCCGAGCGGGAGGGTCCCTATACTACAATGAGCAGTTCTTC. This sequence joins TRBV5-1 and TRBJ2-1; the match to TRBD2 covers 10 bases. Germline V lookup: CDR1 SGHRS, CDR2 YFSETQ. After removal of 7 bases from V and 3 bases from J, the junction contained 10 bases not matched to a gene. This CDR3 has 16 amino acids.

This clonotype was seen ten or more times. CDR3 loop: CSVLTRGPYEQYF. Here the CDR3 DNA reads TGCAGCGTACTCACTAGGGGTCCCTACGAGCAGTACTTC. This chain joins TRBV29-1 and TRBJ2-7, with D perhaps matching TRBD1 or TRBD2 (5 bases each). The CDR3 length is 13 residues. The germline V gene encodes CDR1 SQVTM and CDR2 ANQGSEA. Trimming removed 6 bases at V and 2 bases at J, with 14 bases between.

The V and J genes are TRBV12-3 or TRBV12-4 and TRBJ2-7, with D unresolved. Trimming pared 6 bases from V and 2 bases from J, leaving 14 bases between. The CDR3 is made up of 14 amino acids. The CDR3 sequence is CASSPAVRAYEQYF. CDR3 sequence (DNA): TGTGCCAGCAGCCCAGCCGTCCGGGCCTACGAGCAGTACTTC.

This chain joins TRBV14 and TRBJ2-7, with a weak D call TRBD2 (5 bases). The CDR3 spans 16 residues. Trimming removed 4 bases at V and 0 bases at J, with 16 bases between. Per germline, CDR1 SGHDN and CDR2 FVKESK. The CDR3 nucleotides read TGTGCCAGCAGCCCGGATTCCGGGAAGAGCTCCTACGAGCAGTACTTC. It encodes CASSPDSGKSSYEQYF.

In its sample, this clonotype was seen a few times. This chain connects TRBV20-1 to TRBJ1-3, with TRBD1 as a possible D gene (6 bases). V was trimmed by 2 bases and J by 1 base, leaving 15 bases between them. CDR3 size: 16 residues. Germline assignment: CDR1 DFQATT and CDR2 SNEGSKA (reference sequence). The CDR3 DNA reads as TGCAGTGCTAGAAGGACAGCCAATCCGTCTGGAAACACCATATATTTT. Translated: CSARRTANPSGNTIYF.

This clonotype occurred a few times. This chain links TRBV5-5 with TRBJ2-7; 8 positions agree with TRBD1. The CDR3 covers 16 residues. The germline V gene encodes CDR1 SGHKS and CDR2 YYEKEE (reference sequence). V was clipped by 4 bases and J by 4 bases; unmatched bases: 13. In nucleotides, the CDR3 is TGTGCCAGCAGCCGCTCGGGACAGGCCGTTTTATACGAGCAGTACTTC. This gives the protein CASSRSGQAVLYEQYF.

CDR3: CASRRQVGTEAFF. CDR3 coding DNA: TGTGCCAGCAGGAGACAGGTGGGCACTGAAGCTTTCTTT. The rearrangement uses TRBV25-1 and TRBJ1-1, with D perhaps matching TRBD1 (6 bases). CDR3 length equals 13 residues. The germline V gene encodes CDR1 MGHDK and CDR2 SYGVNS. Trimming stripped 6 bases from V and 4 bases from J, with 12 bases between. The full variable domain, rest sourced from reference TRBV25-1 and TRBJ1-1, is EADIYQTPRYLVIGTGKKITLECSQTMGHDKMYWYQQDPGMELHLIHYSYGVNSTEKGDLSSESTVSRIRTEHFPLTLESARPSHTSQYLCASRRQVGTEAFFGQGTRLTVV.

V gene TRBV4-3 combines with J gene TRBJ1-1; D unclear. The germline V and J ends were trimmed by 4 bases and 3 bases, with 15 bases remaining between them. Germline V lookup: CDR1 LGHNA, CDR2 YSLEER. This CDR3 contains 15 residues. The CDR3 DNA reads TGCGCCAGCAGCCGTTTTCCCGGATCTGACACTGAAGCTTTCTTT. Its translation is CASSRFPGSDTEAFF.

This clonotype was observed a handful of times. CDR3 bases: TGTGCCAGCAGTTTAGGGATGGTGAACGAGCAGTACTTC. Translating it yields CASSLGMVNEQYF. The J gene is TRBJ2-7, the V gene TRBV12-3 or TRBV12-4; no clear D. The V end was cut by 1 base, the J end by 5 bases, with 9 bases between. This CDR3 region has 13 residues.

This clonotype showed up just a few times. The chain joins TRBV15 to TRBJ2-1; 16 bases are shared with TRBD2. Germline assignment: CDR1 LNHNV and CDR2 YYDKDF (reference sequence). This CDR3 region has 17 residues. The ends lost 4 bases at V and 8 bases at J; junction bases unmatched: 8. The CDR3 nucleotides read TGTGCCACCAGCAAACCCGGGACTAGCGGGAGGGGCGATGAGCAGTTCTTC. It encodes CATSKPGTSGRGDEQFF.

This clonotype was counted between two and nine times. This chain uses TRBV6-5 with TRBJ2-3; tentative D call: TRBD2 (7 bases). Germline CDR1 and CDR2: MNHEY and SVGAGI. Between the trimmed V and J ends, which lost 4 bases and 6 bases, there was a span of 17 bases. CDR3 length: 15 amino acids. The CDR3 sequence is CASSWRGLPGDTQYF. The DNA for the CDR3 is TGTGCCAGCAGTTGGCGGGGGCTGCCTGGGGATACGCAGTATTTT.

This clonotype has more than one count but fewer than ten. The chain is built from TRBV11-2 and TRBJ2-7, with TRBD1 identical over 10 bases. Looked up from germline, CDR1 is SGHAT and CDR2 is FQNNGV. This CDR3 region has 14 residues. V trimming: 7 bases; J trimming: 9 bases; junction bases outside the gene matches: 12. CDR3 in amino acids: CASTSGTGALGQYF. The CDR3 DNA follows: TGTGCCAGCACCTCGGGGACAGGGGCCTTAGGGCAGTACTTC.

The V call is TRBV5-1, the J call TRBJ1-1, with 9 bases aligning to TRBD1. J was trimmed by 4 bases and V by 4 bases; bases with no gene match: 11. CDR3 length: 16 amino acids. In germline, CDR1 is SGHRS, CDR2 YFSETQ. Written as DNA, the CDR3 is TGCGCCAGCAGCGGGATTTTTGAGACAGGGGGCACTGAAGCTTTCTTT. It yields the protein CASSGIFETGGTEAFF.

The rearrangement uses TRBV7-9 and TRBJ2-3, with 12 bases lining up with TRBD2. J gave up 0 bases and V 5 bases, and 3 bases lay outside the gene matches. The CDR3 is made up of 16 amino acids. CDR1 SEHNR and CDR2 FQNEAQ come from the germline V gene (reference sequence). Written as DNA, the CDR3 is TGTGCCAGCAGCGCTGGACTAGCGGGAAGCACAGATACGCAGTATTTT. This sequence encodes CASSAGLAGSTDTQYF.

The chain uses TRBV6-1 and TRBJ2-1; D is undetermined. V was trimmed by 3 bases and J by 4 bases, leaving 16 bases between them. There are 16 residues in the CDR3. In germline, CDR1 is MNHNS, CDR2 SASEGT. The CDR3 sequence: CASSDFGVGPYNEQFF. CDR3 in DNA: TGTGCCAGCAGTGATTTCGGTGTAGGACCTTACAATGAGCAGTTCTTC.

This clonotype was recorded a few times. The chain has TRBV18 and TRBJ2-3; 9 bases line up with TRBD2. CDR3 length equals 15 residues. The ends lost 6 bases at V and 5 bases at J; junction bases unmatched: 9. The V gene's germline CDR1 is KGHSH and CDR2 LQKENI. CDR3 coding DNA: TGTGCCAGCTCTTTATTAGCGGGAGCGCAAGATACGCAGTATTTT. Residues: CASSLLAGAQDTQYF.

This clonotype was counted a few times. The chain couples TRBV14 to TRBJ2-1; D is ambiguous. The germline gives CDR1 SGHDN, CDR2 FVKESK. Trimming pared 1 base from V and 5 bases from J, leaving 6 bases between. The CDR3 is made up of 13 amino acids. The CDR3 loop reads CASSQVVHNEQFF. CDR3 DNA: TGTGCCAGCAGCCAAGTGGTTCACAATGAGCAGTTCTTC.

The chain links TRBV7-9 to TRBJ2-5; 7 bases fit TRBD1. CDR1 SEHNR and CDR2 FQNEAQ come from the germline V gene (reference sequence). V shed 5 bases and J 5 bases; nucleotides not matched to a gene: 14. This CDR3 region has 16 residues. CDR3 residues: CASSATGVVIVETQYF. As DNA, the CDR3 is TGTGCCAGCAGCGCAACAGGGGTAGTTATCGTCGAGACCCAGTACTTC.

This clonotype was recorded at least ten times. The rearrangement joins TRBV20-1 to TRBJ2-1, with 8 bases identical to TRBD2. Germline CDR1 DFQATT, CDR2 SNEGSKA (reference sequence). V shed 0 bases, J shed 12 bases, and the junction held 13 bases outside the gene matches. The CDR3 is 15 residues long. The CDR3 loop reads CSARDLAREAFGQFF. The CDR3 DNA reads TGCAGTGCTAGAGATCTTGCGCGGGAGGCTTTTGGGCAGTTCTTC.

This clonotype came up many times. The chain links TRBV11-1 to TRBJ2-7, with 11 positions matching TRBD2. The CDR3 totals 18 residues. The V gene end was trimmed by 4 bases and the J gene end by 0 bases; junction bases not matched to a gene: 11. Per the germline V gene, CDR1 is SGHAT and CDR2 is FQDESV (reference sequence). Written as DNA, the CDR3 is TGTGCCAGCAGCTCCCACCTCTTGACTAGCGGGGTCTCCTACGAGCAGTACTTC. Its translation: CASSSHLLTSGVSYEQYF. The variable domain in full, with the rest retrieved from reference TRBV11-1 and TRBJ2-7, is EAEVAQSPRYKITEKSQAVAFWCDPISGHATLYWYRQILGQGPELLVQFQDESVVDDSQLPKDRFSAERLKGVDSTLKIQPAELGDSAMYLCASSSHLLTSGVSYEQYFGPGTRLTVT.